The 12 T cell receptor beta chains below come from one sample, sequenced in a study of T cell repertoires in cytomegalovirus infection. MiXCR, applied by TCRdb to the reads, yields one record per CDR3 protein. Of about 900,000 distinct CDR3 sequences listed, approximately 33% were seen once; the top ten hold about an eighth. These receptors have no known antigen. The sequencing used cultured CD8+ T cells from PBMCs, collected from culture after CMV antigen stimulation. All receptors derive from a human donor in good health (CMV status not recorded). Some clones in this sample may be carry-over from other donors' samples.

The rearrangement links TRBV20-1 to TRBJ2-7; 10 nucleotides match TRBD2. J gave up 0 bases and V 6 bases, and 8 bases lay outside the gene matches. This CDR3 contains 15 residues. Germline V gene sequence: CDR1 DFQATT, CDR2 SNEGSKA (reference sequence). The CDR3 region has the DNA TGCAGTGCAAAACCGGGACTAGCGACCTCCTACGAGCAGTACGTC. As protein: CSAKPGLATSYEQYV.

This clonotype was counted many times. The chain is built from TRBV11-2 and TRBJ2-1; D is ambiguous. CDR1 is SGHAT, CDR2 FQNNGV, per germline. The CDR3 sequence is 16 residues long. Between the trimmed V and J ends, which lost 5 bases and 5 bases, there was a span of 19 bases. For the CDR3, the DNA is TGTGCCAGCAGCCCCCGCGGTGAGTTCACCAACAATGAGCAGTTCTTC. It specifies CASSPRGEFTNNEQFF.

The gene calls are TRBV5-6 and TRBJ2-1; D might be TRBD1 (5 bases). This CDR3 region has 14 residues. Germline V gene data show CDR1 as SGHDT and CDR2 as YYEEEE. Between the trimmed V and J ends, which lost 3 bases and 5 bases, there was a span of 12 bases. The CDR3 loop reads CASSWGLAHNEQFF. CDR3 sequence (DNA): TGTGCCAGCAGCTGGGGCCTCGCGCACAATGAGCAGTTCTTC.

The J gene is TRBJ2-3, the V gene TRBV6-1; 9 positions agree with TRBD1. V lost 9 bases to trimming and J lost 3 bases; unmatched junction nucleotides: 10. Germline V lookup: CDR1 MNHNS, CDR2 SASEGT. The CDR3 spans 15 residues. The CDR3 spells CASKTGTGYTDTQYF. For the CDR3, the DNA is TGTGCCAGTAAAACCGGGACAGGGTATACAGATACGCAGTATTTT.

This sequence joins TRBV27 and TRBJ2-1; D remains unclear. The ends were cut back, 3 bases at V and 3 bases at J, with 9 bases in the middle. Germline V gene data show CDR1 as MNHEY and CDR2 as SMNVEV (reference sequence). CDR3 length equals 14 residues. CDR3 in amino acids: CASSLGSLYNEQFF. For the CDR3, the DNA is TGTGCCAGCAGTTTGGGCAGCCTCTACAATGAGCAGTTCTTC.

The chain links TRBV24-1 to TRBJ2-3; D unresolved. This CDR3 has 14 amino acids. Germline loops: CDR1 KGHDR, CDR2 SFDVKD. V lost 4 bases and J 4 bases, leaving 11 bases between the germline ends. The CDR3 spells CATSDLTVPDTQYF. The CDR3 bases are TGTGCCACCAGTGACCTGACGGTTCCAGATACGCAGTATTTT.

CDR3 region: CASSNNLETQYF. The CDR3 DNA sequence: TGTGCCAGCAGCAACAACCTGGAGACCCAGTACTTC. The chain carries TRBV27 and TRBJ2-5; D remains ambiguous. CDR1 is MNHEY, CDR2 SMNVEV, per germline (reference sequence). V shed 6 bases and J shed 5 bases, with 10 bases lying between them. This CDR3 region has 12 residues.

This clonotype was observed a few times. This chain links TRBV28 with TRBJ2-4; 9 nucleotides line up with TRBD1. The trim removed 5 bases at V and 0 bases at J, leaving 5 bases unmatched. CDR3 size: 16 residues. CDR1 and CDR2 (germline): MDHEN, SYDVKM. The CDR3 nucleotides are TGTGCCAGCAGTCATCGGACAGGGGCAGCCAAAAACATTCAGTACTTC. This sequence encodes CASSHRTGAAKNIQYF.

This clonotype was found a few times. The V gene is TRBV5-5, the J gene TRBJ1-2, with TRBD1 as a possible D gene (5 bases). V gave up 5 bases and J gave up 0 bases, with 5 bases separating them. CDR3 length equals 12 residues. Germline V CDR1 and CDR2: SGHKS, YYEKEE (reference sequence). DNA of the CDR3: TGTGCCAGCAGACAGGCTAACTATGGCTACACCTTC. It codes for CASRQANYGYTF.

This clonotype occurred many times. The chain employs TRBV4-1 and TRBJ1-6; D remains ambiguous. Trimming shortened V by 1 base and J by 14 bases, and 15 bases separated the two germline ends. The V gene's germline CDR1 is MGHRA and CDR2 YSYEKL. The CDR3 length is 14 residues. The CDR3 region is CASSQAVDGRALHF. DNA for the CDR3: TGCGCCAGCAGCCAAGCGGTCGATGGTAGAGCCCTCCACTTT.

This clonotype occurred a few times. The CDR3 DNA reads as TGTGCCAGCAGCGCTCTAGCGGGGGTAAATGAGCAGTTCTTC. Its protein product is CASSALAGVNEQFF. This sequence joins TRBV7-3 and TRBJ2-1, with 10 bases fitting TRBD2. CDR1 is SGHTA and CDR2 is FQGTGA in the germline V gene. V lost 5 bases to trimming and J lost 7 bases; unmatched junction nucleotides: 5. The CDR3 length is 14 residues.

The rearrangement joins TRBV7-3 to TRBJ1-1; 10 bases are a match to TRBD1. The CDR3 is made up of 17 amino acids. Germline loops: CDR1 SGHTA, CDR2 FQGTGA. Trimming took 2 bases from V and 3 from J; bases not matched to a gene: 9. The CDR3 region is CASSLGFRQGADTEAFF. CDR3 nucleotides: TGTGCCAGCAGCTTAGGTTTCCGACAGGGGGCCGACACTGAAGCTTTCTTT.